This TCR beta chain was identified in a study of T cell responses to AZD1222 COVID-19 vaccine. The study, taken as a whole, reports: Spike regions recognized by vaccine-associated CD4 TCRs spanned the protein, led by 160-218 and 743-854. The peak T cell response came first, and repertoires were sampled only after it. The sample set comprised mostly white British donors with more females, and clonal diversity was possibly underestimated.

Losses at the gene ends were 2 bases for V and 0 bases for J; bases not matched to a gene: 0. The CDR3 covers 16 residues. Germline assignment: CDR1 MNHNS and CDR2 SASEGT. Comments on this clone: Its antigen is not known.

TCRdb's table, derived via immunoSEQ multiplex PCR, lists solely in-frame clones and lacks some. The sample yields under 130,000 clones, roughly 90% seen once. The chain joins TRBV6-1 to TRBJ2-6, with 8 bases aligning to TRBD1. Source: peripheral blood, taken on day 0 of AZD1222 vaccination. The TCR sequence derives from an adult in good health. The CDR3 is CASSETGGSGANVLTF. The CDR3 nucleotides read TGTGCCAGCAGTGAAACAGGGGGCTCTGGGGCCAACGTCCTGACTTTC.